The 27 T cell receptor beta chains below come from one sample, sequenced in a study of blood T cell repertoires in COVID-19 (dated by TCRdb to 2020 to 2021). The library was prepared using the immunoSEQ multiplex PCR assay. TCRdb holds this immuneACCESS table with in-frame rearrangements only. Some clones are missing; in checked studies, unresolved V genes explain under half, and the rest has no known cause. The sample contains roughly 38,000 clones, about 88% of them found a single time. Clones ranked in the top ten supply approximately 19% of the sample. What was sequenced was peripheral blood. The receptor set was obtained from a man aged 50 to 59 in a cohort sampled during active COVID-19.

The rearrangement uses TRBV19 and TRBJ2-7, with TRBD1 identical over 12 bases. Per germline, CDR1 LNHDA and CDR2 SQIVND (reference sequence). V was clipped by 5 bases and J by 3 bases; unmatched bases: 2. The CDR3 totals 14 residues. Here the CDR3 DNA reads TGTGCCAGTAGTGGGGACAGGGGGCTCTACGAGCAGTACTTC. This encodes CASSGDRGLYEQYF.

This rearrangement joins TRBV18 to TRBJ1-3; D gene ambiguous. V lost 1 base and J 3 bases, leaving 16 bases between the germline ends. Germline V CDR1 and CDR2: KGHSH, LQKENI. CDR3 length equals 17 residues. The DNA for the CDR3 is TGTGCCAGCTCACCACAGGGAAAGGCCGGGAATGGAAACACCATATATTTT. Protein product: CASSPQGKAGNGNTIYF.

The chain recombines TRBV5-1 with TRBJ1-5; D uncertain. The germline V gene encodes CDR1 SGHRS and CDR2 YFSETQ. The CDR3 totals 14 residues. V lost 5 bases and J 7 bases, leaving 16 bases between the germline ends. The CDR3 DNA is TGCGCCAGCAGTTCCGACGGCACGAGGCAGCCCCAGCATTTT. Encoded protein: CASSSDGTRQPQHF. The variable domain in full, with the rest retrieved from reference TRBV5-1 and TRBJ1-5, is KAGVTQTPRYLIKTRGQQVTLSCSPISGHRSVSWYQQTPGQGLQFLFEYFSETQRNKGNFPGRFSGRQFSNSRSEMNVSTLELGDSALYLCASSSDGTRQPQHFGDGTRLSIL.

The chain couples TRBV6-5 to TRBJ1-2; a possible D gene is TRBD1 (5 bases). Trimming removed 6 bases from V and 5 bases from J, with 10 bases in between. CDR3 length: 12 amino acids. The germline CDR1 and CDR2 sequences are MNHEY and SVGAGI. The DNA for the CDR3 is TGTGCCAGCAGGGGTGACAGTTATGGCTACACCTTC. Protein: CASRGDSYGYTF.

This chain joins TRBV11-2 and TRBJ2-1; 11 nucleotides agree with TRBD2. Germline V gene data show CDR1 as SGHAT and CDR2 as FQNNGV. V dropped 1 base and J dropped 6; count of bases not matched to a gene: 8. The CDR3 runs 17 residues. In DNA, the CDR3 is TGTGCCAGCAGCTTAGCCGGGCTAGCGGGAGGTAGCAATGAGCAGTTCTTC. This translates into CASSLAGLAGGSNEQFF.

For this clone: At one end the junction does not follow the germline gene, possibly because of a read error. V gene TRBV27 combines with J gene TRBJ2-1, with D perhaps matching TRBD2 (6 bases). The CDR3 has 17 amino acids. Germline V gives CDR1 MNHEY, CDR2 SMNVEV (reference sequence). The chain's CDR3 is CASSEEGQVTAYNEQFF. In DNA form, the CDR3 reads TGCGCGTCGTCAGAGGAGGGCCAGGTTACAGCGTACAATGAGCAGTTCTTC.

The V and J genes are TRBV19 and TRBJ1-1; D is undetermined. Germline-derived CDR1 and CDR2 are LNHDA and SQIVND (reference sequence). The CDR3 extends over 13 amino acids. V lost 3 bases and J 0 bases, leaving 5 bases between the germline ends. The CDR3 DNA is TGTGCCAGTAGTATTTTCATGAACACTGAAGCTTTCTTT. Translation: CASSIFMNTEAFF.

The chain recombines TRBV7-9 with TRBJ2-1; a weak D match, TRBD1 (5 bases). CDR1 is SEHNR and CDR2 is FQNEAQ in the germline V gene (reference sequence). The CDR3 spans 13 residues. V was cut by 0 bases and J by 13 bases, with 13 bases left in between. CDR3 sequence reads: CASSLALMGLQFF. The CDR3 DNA sequence: TGTGCCAGCAGCTTAGCGCTAATGGGGCTCCAGTTCTTC.

The chain recombines TRBV6-7 with TRBJ1-1; D is perhaps TRBD1 (6 bases). TRBV6-7 belongs to the ORF category, with a function that is uncertain. The CDR3 spans 14 residues. With 6 bases removed from V and 7 bases from J, the gap between germline ends came to 18 bases. The CDR3 reads CASRETGRSIEAFF. The CDR3 DNA reads as TGTGCCAGCAGGGAGACAGGTAGATCTATTGAAGCTTTCTTT.

This chain connects TRBV3-1 (or the pseudogene TRBV3-2) to TRBJ2-3; TRBD2 matches 9 bases. This CDR3 contains 18 residues. The V gene's germline CDR1 is LGHDT and CDR2 YNNKEL (reference sequence). V shed 0 bases and J 2 bases; nucleotides not matched to a gene: 9. As DNA, the CDR3 is TGTGCCAGCAGCCAAGATATAGCTAGCGGGGTCCCCACAGATACGCAGTATTTT. It codes for CASSQDIASGVPTDTQYF.

CDR3 DNA: TGTGCCAGCAGCGCCCACCCGACGGGGGGACCTACCTACGAGCAGTACTTC. Translated, it gives CASSAHPTGGPTYEQYF. The chain combines TRBV9 with TRBJ2-7; 7 nucleotides match TRBD2. Germline CDR1 SGDLS, CDR2 YYNGEE. V lost 3 bases to trimming and J lost 2 bases; unmatched junction nucleotides: 14. This CDR3 is 17 amino acids long.

This chain links TRBV6-5 with TRBJ1-1, with D perhaps matching TRBD1 (5 bases). The germline gives CDR1 MNHEY, CDR2 SVGAGI. Trimming took 4 bases from V and 5 from J, leaving 17 bases between them. There are 15 residues in the CDR3. Here the CDR3 reads CASSLSLGAKTEAFF. The CDR3 nucleotides are TGTGCCAGCAGTTTGTCGCTTGGGGCAAAAACTGAAGCTTTCTTT.

The genes are TRBV7-2 and TRBJ1-1; 7 bases are a match to TRBD1. From germline, CDR1 is SGHTA and CDR2 FQGNSA. The CDR3 is made up of 16 amino acids. The V and J ends lost 6 bases and 1 base, in that order; junction bases with no gene match: 11. The DNA of the CDR3 is TGTGCCAGCAGACTCACCGGGTACAGGGGGAACACTGAAGCTTTCTTT. As protein: CASRLTGYRGNTEAFF. Together with reference TRBV7-2 and TRBJ1-1, the CDR3 gives the full variable domain: GAGVSQSPSNKVTEKGKDVELRCDPISGHTALYWYRQSLGQGLEFLIYFQGNSAPDKSGLPSDRFSAERTGGSVSTLTIQRTQQEDSAVYLCASRLTGYRGNTEAFFGQGTRLTVV.

The chain uses TRBV7-9 and TRBJ1-4; 7 bases match TRBD1. Trimming at V came to 4 bases and at J to 8 bases, leaving 16 bases not matched to a gene. Germline CDR1 SEHNR, CDR2 FQNEAQ (reference sequence). This CDR3 spans 17 amino acids. CDR3 amino acids: CASSSSPGRDSWEKLFF. Written as DNA, the CDR3 is TGTGCCAGCAGCTCATCCCCAGGACGGGACAGTTGGGAAAAACTGTTTTTT. Based on the CDR3 plus reference TRBV7-9 and TRBJ1-4, the full variable domain is DTGVSQNPRHKITKRGQNVTFRCDPISEHNRLYWYRQTLGQGPEFLTYFQNEAQLEKSRLLSDRFSAERPKGSFSTLEIQRTEQGDSAMYLCASSSSPGRDSWEKLFFGSGTQLSVL.

Comment on this clone: Germline is not matched at one junction end, which may reflect a read error. This chain links TRBV6-1 with TRBJ1-5, with D maybe TRBD1 (5 bases). Germline V gene lookup returns CDR1 MNHNS and CDR2 SASEGT. The CDR3 totals 15 residues. CDR3: CASSKAGGANQPQHF. The CDR3 DNA sequence: TGTGCCAGCAGTAAAGCCGGAGGGGCTAATCAGCCCCAGCATTTT.

This clone came up once. This chain joins TRBV7-2 and TRBJ2-2; D is possibly TRBD2 (6 bases). V was trimmed by 6 bases and J by 8 bases, leaving 19 bases between them. The CDR3 spans 15 residues. Germline V lookup: CDR1 SGHTA, CDR2 FQGNSA. CDR3 residues: CASRRAGSTGGELFF. As DNA, the CDR3 is TGTGCCAGCAGAAGGGCGGGGTCGACTGGAGGGGAGCTGTTTTTT.

V is TRBV6-5 and J is TRBJ1-1; D is undetermined. This CDR3 region has 13 residues. Trimming took 6 bases from V and 0 from J, leaving 8 bases between them. Germline assignment: CDR1 MNHEY and CDR2 SVGAGI. The CDR3 region is CASRPNLNTEAFF. The CDR3 nucleotides are TGTGCCAGCAGACCTAATCTGAACACTGAAGCTTTCTTT.

The rearrangement links TRBV11-2 to TRBJ2-4; tentatively, D is TRBD2 (6 bases). Trimming cost V 1 base and J 1 base, with 17 bases left between them. Per the germline V gene, CDR1 is SGHAT and CDR2 is FQNNGV. CDR3 size: 18 residues. CDR3 DNA: TGTGCCAGCAGCTTAGGGGCGGGACTCCCGGGGGCCAAAAACATTCAGTACTTC. Its translation: CASSLGAGLPGAKNIQYF.

The V call is TRBV11-3, the J call TRBJ1-2; 7 nucleotides agree with TRBD1. V trimming: 4 bases; J trimming: 2 bases; junction bases outside the gene matches: 13. The germline V gene has CDR1 SGHNT and CDR2 YENEEA. The CDR3 is 17 amino acids. The CDR3 spells CASSSLSKSDRNYGYTF. CDR3 DNA: TGTGCCAGCAGCTCCCTTTCCAAATCGGACAGGAACTATGGCTACACCTTC. Variable domain in full (rest from reference TRBV11-3 and TRBJ1-2): EAGVVQSPRYKIIEKKQPVAFWCNPISGHNTLYWYLQNLGQGPELLIRYENEEAVDDSQLPKDRFSAERLKGVDSTLKIQPAELGDSAVYLCASSSLSKSDRNYGYTFGSGTRLTVV.

This chain links TRBV5-4 with TRBJ1-1, with TRBD1 as a possible D gene (6 bases). Trimming removed 5 bases from V and 4 bases from J, with 12 bases in between. The germline V gene has CDR1 SGHNT and CDR2 YYREEE (reference sequence). The CDR3 runs to 13 residues. CDR3 bases: TGTGCCAGCAGATTCCAAGGGGGCACTGAAGCTTTCTTT. It translates to CASRFQGGTEAFF.

The chain has TRBV9 and TRBJ2-1, with 9 bases that match TRBD2. The CDR3 is made up of 15 amino acids. Unmatched junction bases numbered 5, after V lost 2 bases and J lost 5 bases. Germline-derived CDR1 and CDR2 are SGDLS and YYNGEE. This CDR3 reads CASSVPSGDNNEQFF. The CDR3 nucleotides read TGTGCCAGCAGCGTCCCTAGCGGGGACAACAATGAGCAGTTCTTC.

The chain carries TRBV7-3 and TRBJ2-3; a possible D gene is TRBD2 (5 bases). CDR3 length equals 14 residues. CDR1 is SGHTA, CDR2 FQGTGA, per germline. Trimming stripped 5 bases from V and 4 bases from J, with 13 bases between. DNA of the CDR3: TGTGCCAGCAGCCGGACTCCTGGGGCAGATACGCAGTATTTT. Its translation: CASSRTPGADTQYF.

This rearrangement joins TRBV5-6 to TRBJ2-3, with TRBD1 matching 9 bases. Trimming cost V 3 bases and J 6 bases; bases outside gene matches: 5. The CDR3 is made up of 14 amino acids. Germline V gives CDR1 SGHDT, CDR2 YYEEEE. The chain's CDR3 is CASSWDREIDTQYF. CDR3 coding DNA: TGTGCCAGCAGCTGGGACAGGGAAATTGATACGCAGTATTTT.

V and J are TRBV7-8 and TRBJ1-2, with 7 bases aligning to TRBD1. The length of the CDR3 is 17 residues. The V gene end was trimmed by 2 bases and the J gene end by 2 bases; junction bases not matched to a gene: 11. Germline V gene lookup returns CDR1 SGHVS and CDR2 FQNEAQ. The CDR3 protein is CASSLSQGQALNYGYTF. In DNA, the CDR3 is TGTGCCAGCAGCTTAAGTCAAGGACAGGCGTTAAACTATGGCTACACCTTC. Looking up the rest from reference TRBV7-8 and TRBJ1-2 gives the full variable domain: GAGVSQSPRYKVAKRGQDVALRCDPISGHVSLFWYQQALGQGPEFLTYFQNEAQLDKSGLPSDRFFAERPEGSVSTLKIQRTQQEDSAVYLCASSLSQGQALNYGYTFGSGTRLTVV.

This sequence joins TRBV18 and TRBJ1-5; weak D call: TRBD1 (5 bases). Trimming left V 6 bases short and J 2 bases short, with 14 bases between. Germline CDR1 is KGHSH and CDR2 is LQKENI. The CDR3 is 15 amino acids. The CDR3 loop is CASSSQGWGNQPQHF. CDR3 in DNA: TGTGCCAGCTCCAGTCAGGGATGGGGCAATCAGCCCCAGCATTTT.

The table lists this clone with a count of one. The chain employs TRBV4-1 and TRBJ2-3; the D gene is possibly TRBD1 (5 bases). V was pared by 4 bases and J by 2 bases, with 22 bases between. The CDR3 sequence is 18 residues long. Looked up from germline, CDR1 is MGHRA and CDR2 is YSYEKL. The CDR3 loop reads CASSPPGGRQIVTDTQYF. In nucleotides, the CDR3 is TGCGCCAGCAGCCCCCCCGGCGGCCGACAGATAGTCACAGATACGCAGTATTTT.

The chain uses TRBV6-1 and TRBJ2-5, with 7 bases matching TRBD1. The junction had 7 bases not matched to a gene; V was cut back by 3 bases and J by 3 bases. The CDR3 extends over 15 amino acids. Germline CDR1 is MNHNS and CDR2 is SASEGT. The CDR3 DNA follows: TGTGCCAGCAGTGATAGTGGGACAGCCGAAGAGACCCAGTACTTC. Translating it yields CASSDSGTAEETQYF.